This T cell receptor (beta chain) was recorded in a study of T cell responses to AZD1222 COVID-19 vaccine. Using immunoSEQ multiplex PCR, the repertoire was profiled, and TCRdb retains in-frame clones only, with some absent. The repertoire holds roughly 150,000 clones, 90% seen once, with about 5.9% in the top ten. Trimming removed 4 bases at V and 2 bases at J, with 12 bases between. The CDR3 length is 14 residues. The V gene's germline CDR1 is KGHSH and CDR2 LQKENI. On this clone: Its antigen is not identified.

Points from the study as a whole: Among spike-specific TCRs, nearly half reportedly target unmutated variant regions. Across the whole spike, CD4 TCRs peaked at regions 160-218 and 743-854.

Sample: peripheral blood, taken 28 days after the second AZD1222 dose. This TCR was sampled from an adult who received the AZD1222 COVID-19 vaccine. This chain uses TRBV18 with TRBJ2-7; D is perhaps TRBD1 (6 bases). CDR3 coding DNA: TGTGCCAGCTCACAGGCAGGGGATACCTACGAGCAGTACTTC. It yields the protein CASSQAGDTYEQYF.